This T cell receptor beta chain was recorded in a study of cytomegalovirus exposure and HLA in healthy donors. Primers included in the PCR were 60 Vbeta and 13 Jbeta primers. TCRdb's table, derived via immunoSEQ multiplex PCR, lists solely in-frame clones and lacks some. The repertoire consists of about 100,000 clones, with roughly 74% occurring once and the leading ten covering around 1.9%. This CDR3 has 16 amino acids. The germline CDR1 and CDR2 sequences are SGHRS and YFSETQ. With 4 bases removed from V and 0 bases from J, the gap between germline ends came to 14 bases. This clone has just one count.

This clonotype was sampled from a woman in her forties in good health and CMV-seronegative. This sequence joins TRBV5-1 and TRBJ1-3; D might be TRBD1 (6 bases). The sequenced sample consisted of PBMCs. CDR3: CASSGGTLSSGNTIYF. For the CDR3, the DNA is TGCGCCAGCAGCGGTGGGACATTGAGCTCTGGAAACACCATATATTTT.